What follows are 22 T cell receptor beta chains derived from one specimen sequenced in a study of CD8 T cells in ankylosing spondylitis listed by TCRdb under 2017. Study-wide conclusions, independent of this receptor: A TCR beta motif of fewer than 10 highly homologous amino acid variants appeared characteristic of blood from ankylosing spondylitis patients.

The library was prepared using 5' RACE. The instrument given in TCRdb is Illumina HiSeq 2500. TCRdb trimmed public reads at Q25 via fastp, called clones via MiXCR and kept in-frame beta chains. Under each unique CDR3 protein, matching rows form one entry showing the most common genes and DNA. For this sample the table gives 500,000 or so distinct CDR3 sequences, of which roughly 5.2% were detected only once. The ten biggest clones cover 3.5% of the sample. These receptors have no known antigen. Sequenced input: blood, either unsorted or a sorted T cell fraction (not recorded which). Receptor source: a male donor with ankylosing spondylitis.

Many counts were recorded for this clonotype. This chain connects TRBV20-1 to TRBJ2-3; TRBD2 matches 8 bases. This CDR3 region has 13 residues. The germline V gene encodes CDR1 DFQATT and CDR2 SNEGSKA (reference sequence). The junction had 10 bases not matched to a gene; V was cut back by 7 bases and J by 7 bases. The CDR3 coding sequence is TGCAGTGTCCCGGGACTAGGTCTGAATACGCAGTATTTT. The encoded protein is CSVPGLGLNTQYF.

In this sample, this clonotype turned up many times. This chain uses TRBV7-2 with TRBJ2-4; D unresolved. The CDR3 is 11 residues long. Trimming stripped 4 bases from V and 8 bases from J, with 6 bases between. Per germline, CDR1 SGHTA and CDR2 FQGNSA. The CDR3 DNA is TGTGCCAGCAGCTCCCGTGACATTCAGTACTTC. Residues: CASSSRDIQYF.

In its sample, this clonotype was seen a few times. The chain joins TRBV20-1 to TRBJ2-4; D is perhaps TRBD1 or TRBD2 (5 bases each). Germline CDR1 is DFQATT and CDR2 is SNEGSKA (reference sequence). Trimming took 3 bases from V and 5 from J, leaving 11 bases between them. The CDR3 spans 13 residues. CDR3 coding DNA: TGCAGTGCTAGGGGGGACCACGAAAACATTCAGTACTTC. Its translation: CSARGDHENIQYF.

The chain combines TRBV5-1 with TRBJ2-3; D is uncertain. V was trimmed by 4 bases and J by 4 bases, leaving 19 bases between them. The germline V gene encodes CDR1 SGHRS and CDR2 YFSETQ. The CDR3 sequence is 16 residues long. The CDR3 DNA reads TGCGCCAGCAGCCCTTTGTTGGGCAATCTGGCAGATACGCAGTATTTT. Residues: CASSPLLGNLADTQYF.

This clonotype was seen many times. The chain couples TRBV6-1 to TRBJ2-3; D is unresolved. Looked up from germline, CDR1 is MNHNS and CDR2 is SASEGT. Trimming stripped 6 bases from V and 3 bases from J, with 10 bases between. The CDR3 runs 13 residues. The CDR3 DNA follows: TGTGCCAGCAGGTGGGAAGCGACAGATACGCAGTATTTT. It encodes CASRWEATDTQYF.

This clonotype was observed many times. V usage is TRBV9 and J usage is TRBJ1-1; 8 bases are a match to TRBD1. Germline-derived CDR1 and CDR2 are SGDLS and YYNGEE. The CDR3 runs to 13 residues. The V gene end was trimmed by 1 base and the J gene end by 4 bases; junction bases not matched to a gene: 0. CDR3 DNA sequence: TGTGCCAGCAGCGTACAGGGGGCCACTGAAGCTTTCTTT. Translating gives CASSVQGATEAFF.

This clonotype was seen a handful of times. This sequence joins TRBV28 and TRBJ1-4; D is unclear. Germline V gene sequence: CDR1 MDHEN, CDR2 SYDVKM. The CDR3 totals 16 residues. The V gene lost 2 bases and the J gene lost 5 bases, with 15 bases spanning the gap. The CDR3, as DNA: TGTGCCAGCAGTTTACATGACGTCCCCCCAAATGAAAAACTGTTTTTT. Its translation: CASSLHDVPPNEKLFF.

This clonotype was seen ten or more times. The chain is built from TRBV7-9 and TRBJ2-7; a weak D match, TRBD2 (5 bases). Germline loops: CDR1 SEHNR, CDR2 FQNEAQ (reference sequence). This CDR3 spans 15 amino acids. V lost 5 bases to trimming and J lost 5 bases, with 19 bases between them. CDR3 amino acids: CASSDSVWVEDEQYF. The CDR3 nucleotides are TGTGCCAGCAGCGATAGCGTCTGGGTTGAGGACGAGCAGTACTTC.

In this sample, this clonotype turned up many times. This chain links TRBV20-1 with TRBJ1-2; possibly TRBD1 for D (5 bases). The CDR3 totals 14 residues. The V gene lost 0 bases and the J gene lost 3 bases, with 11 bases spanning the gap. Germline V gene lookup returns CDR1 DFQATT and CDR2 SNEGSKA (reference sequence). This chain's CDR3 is CSAREGQFHYGYTF. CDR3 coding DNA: TGCAGTGCTAGAGAAGGACAATTCCACTATGGCTACACCTTC.

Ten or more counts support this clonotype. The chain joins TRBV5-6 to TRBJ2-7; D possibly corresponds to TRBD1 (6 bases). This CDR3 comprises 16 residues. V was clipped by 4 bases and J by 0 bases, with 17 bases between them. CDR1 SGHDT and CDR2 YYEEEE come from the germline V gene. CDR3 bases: TGTGCCAGCAGCCCCGCCGCGAGGGGGTACTCCTACGAGCAGTACTTC. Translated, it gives CASSPAARGYSYEQYF.

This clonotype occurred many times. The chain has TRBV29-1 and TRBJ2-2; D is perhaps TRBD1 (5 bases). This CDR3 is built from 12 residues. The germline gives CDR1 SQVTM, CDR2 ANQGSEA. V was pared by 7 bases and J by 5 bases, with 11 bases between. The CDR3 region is CSAPRETGELFF. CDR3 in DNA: TGCAGCGCTCCCAGGGAAACCGGGGAGCTGTTTTTT.

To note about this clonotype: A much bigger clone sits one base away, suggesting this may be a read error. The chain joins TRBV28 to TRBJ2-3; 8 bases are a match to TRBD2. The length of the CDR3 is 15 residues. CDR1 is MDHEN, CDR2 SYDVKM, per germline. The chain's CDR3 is CAGSNPAGGTDTQYF. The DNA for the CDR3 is TGTGCCGGCAGTAACCCAGCGGGGGGCACAGATACGCAGTATTTT.

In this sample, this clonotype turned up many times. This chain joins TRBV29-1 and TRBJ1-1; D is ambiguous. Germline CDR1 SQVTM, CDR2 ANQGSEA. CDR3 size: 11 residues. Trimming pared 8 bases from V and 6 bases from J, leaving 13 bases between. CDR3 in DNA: TGCAGCTTTAGGACCCTTTCTGAAGCTTTCTTT. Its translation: CSFRTLSEAFF.

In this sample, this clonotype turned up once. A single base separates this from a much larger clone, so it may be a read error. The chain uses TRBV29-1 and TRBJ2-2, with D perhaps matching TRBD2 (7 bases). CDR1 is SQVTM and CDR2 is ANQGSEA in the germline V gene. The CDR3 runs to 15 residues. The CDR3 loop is CSVRGGMQNTRELFF. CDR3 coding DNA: TGCAGCGTTAGGGGGGGGATGCAGAACACCAGGGAGCTGTTTTTT.

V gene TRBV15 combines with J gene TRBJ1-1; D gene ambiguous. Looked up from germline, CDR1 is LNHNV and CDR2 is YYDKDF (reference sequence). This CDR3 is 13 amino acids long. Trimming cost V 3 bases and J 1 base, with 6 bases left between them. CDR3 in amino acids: CATSSNRNTEAFF. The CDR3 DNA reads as TGTGCCACCAGCAGCAATAGGAACACTGAAGCTTTCTTT. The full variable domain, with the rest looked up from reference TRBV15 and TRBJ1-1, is DAMVIQNPRYQVTQFGKPVTLSCSQTLNHNVMYWYQQKSSQAPKLLFHYYDKDFNNEADTPDNFQSRRPNTSFCFLDIRSPGLGDTAMYLCATSSNRNTEAFFGQGTRLTVV.

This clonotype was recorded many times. The CDR3 loop reads CASSLIDRVGNTIYF. CDR3 DNA sequence: TGTGCCAGCAGCTTGATTGACAGGGTTGGAAACACCATATATTTT. This chain connects TRBV7-2 to TRBJ1-3, with 7 bases aligning to TRBD1. The V gene's germline CDR1 is SGHTA and CDR2 FQGNSA. The trim removed 3 bases at V and 3 bases at J, leaving 5 bases unmatched. This CDR3 is 15 amino acids long.

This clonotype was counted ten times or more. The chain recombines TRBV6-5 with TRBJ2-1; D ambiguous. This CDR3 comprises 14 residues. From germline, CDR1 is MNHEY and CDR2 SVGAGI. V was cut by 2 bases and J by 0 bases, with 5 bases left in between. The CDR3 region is CASSYRTSYNEQFF. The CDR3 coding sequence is TGTGCCAGCAGTTACAGGACCTCCTACAATGAGCAGTTCTTC.

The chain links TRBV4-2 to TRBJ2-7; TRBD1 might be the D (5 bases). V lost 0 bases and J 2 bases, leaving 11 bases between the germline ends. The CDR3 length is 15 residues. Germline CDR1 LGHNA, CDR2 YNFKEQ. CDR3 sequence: CASSQDLGRAYEQYF. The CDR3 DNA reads TGTGCCAGCAGCCAAGATCTGGGGCGAGCCTACGAGCAGTACTTC.

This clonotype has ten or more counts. CDR3 in amino acids: CASSWALAGGTDTQYF. Written as DNA, the CDR3 is TGTGCCAGCAGTTGGGCACTAGCGGGAGGCACAGATACGCAGTATTTT. V is TRBV2 and J is TRBJ2-3; the match to TRBD2 covers 11 bases. The CDR3 extends over 16 amino acids. Losses at the gene ends were 5 bases for V and 1 base for J; bases not matched to a gene: 5. Germline CDR1 is SNHLY and CDR2 is FYNNEI.

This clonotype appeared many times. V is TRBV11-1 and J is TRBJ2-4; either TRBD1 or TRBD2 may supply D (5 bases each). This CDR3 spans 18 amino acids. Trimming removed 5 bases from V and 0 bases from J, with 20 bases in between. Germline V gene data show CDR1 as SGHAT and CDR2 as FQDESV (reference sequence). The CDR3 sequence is CASSRGASSELAKNIQYF. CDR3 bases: TGTGCCAGCAGCCGAGGGGCAAGTTCGGAACTAGCCAAAAACATTCAGTACTTC.

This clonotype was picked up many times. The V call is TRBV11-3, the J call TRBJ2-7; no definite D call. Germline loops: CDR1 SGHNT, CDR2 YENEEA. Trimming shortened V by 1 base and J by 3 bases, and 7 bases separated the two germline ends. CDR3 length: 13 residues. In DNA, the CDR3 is TGTGCCAGCAGCTTAGGAGCCTTCTACGAGCAGTACTTC. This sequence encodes CASSLGAFYEQYF.

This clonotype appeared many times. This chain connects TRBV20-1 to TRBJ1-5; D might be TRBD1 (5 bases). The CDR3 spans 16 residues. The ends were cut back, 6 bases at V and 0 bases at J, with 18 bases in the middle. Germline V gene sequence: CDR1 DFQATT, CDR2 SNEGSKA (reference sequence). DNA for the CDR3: TGCAGTGCCCCCTACGGGGCACCCTTTAGCAATCAGCCCCAGCATTTT. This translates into CSAPYGAPFSNQPQHF.